This is a list of T cell receptor beta chains from one sample in a study of cytotoxic CD8 clonotypes in ibrutinib-treated CLL. Profiled with immunoSEQ multiplex PCR; TCRdb holds only in-frame clones, not every one. This sample carries 150,000 or so clones, more than 80% of them seen once, and the ten largest clones take about 4.3%. The input for sequencing was PBMCs, taken after 24 months of ibrutinib treatment. Receptor source: a human donor with chronic lymphocytic leukemia. Each CDR3 is given with its conserved first and last residue. The order of the fields is V gene, D gene, clone size, J gene, CDR3 protein, CDR3 DNA. D genes are given only for firm matches. The listing skips clone size in some rows; elsewhere it reads once, few, many or a size class.

>TRBV4-1|-|-|TRBJ2-3
CASSQARGGHTDTQYF
TGCGCCAGCAGCCAAGCCAGGGGGGGCCACACAGATACGCAGTATTTT
>TRBV7-8|-|-|TRBJ2-2
CASSSKKGVLGELFF
TGTGCCAGCAGCTCCAAAAAGGGGGTTCTCGGGGAGCTGTTTTTT
>TRBV10-3|-|-|TRBJ2-7
CAIKGQVVDEQYF
TGTGCCATCAAGGGTCAGGTGGTTGACGAGCAGTACTTC
>TRBV7-2|TRBD2|-|TRBJ2-7
CASSQGGSLVEQYF
TGTGCCAGCAGCCAGGGCGGGAGCTTGGTCGAGCAGTACTTC
>TRBV9|-|-|TRBJ1-3
CASSSGVSGNTIYF
TGTGCCAGCAGCTCAGGGGTCTCTGGAAACACCATATATTTT
>TRBV6-1|TRBD2|-|TRBJ2-1
CASILTSGNEQFF
TGTGCCAGCATCTTGACTAGCGGCAATGAGCAGTTCTTC
>TRBV9|TRBD2|-|TRBJ2-1
CASSPVWGTSGNNEQFF
TGTGCCAGCAGCCCCGTGTGGGGGACTAGCGGCAACAATGAGCAGTTCTTC
>TRBV12-5|TRBD2|few|TRBJ2-2
CASGFTSGGLVTGELFF
TGTGCTAGTGGTTTTACTAGCGGGGGGTTGGTGACCGGGGAGCTGTTTTTT
>TRBV25-1|-|-|TRBJ1-1
CASSVMGREAFF
TGTGCCAGCAGTGTGATGGGGAGAGAAGCTTTCTTT
>TRBV12-5|-|-|TRBJ2-2
CASGLVRGTTGELFF
TGTGCTAGTGGTTTGGTACGGGGGACAACCGGGGAGCTGTTTTTT
>TRBV7-8|-|-|TRBJ1-5
CASSFTDGNQPQHF
TGTGCCAGCAGCTTTACGGACGGGAATCAGCCCCAGCATTTT
>TRBV5-3|-|-|TRBJ2-4
CARSSRAPAAKNIQYF
TGTGCCAGAAGCTCCAGAGCCCCGGCAGCCAAAAACATTCAGTACTTC
>TRBV28|-|-|TRBJ2-1
CASILGVPSSYNEQFF
TGTGCCAGCATCTTGGGGGTCCCGAGCTCCTACAATGAGCAGTTCTTC
>TRBV4-1|TRBD1|-|TRBJ1-2
CASSRQGASNYGYTF
TGCGCCAGCAGCAGGCAGGGGGCGTCTAACTATGGCTACACCTTC
>TRBV2|-|-|TRBJ1-1
CASRGPYAAFF
TGTGCCAGCCGAGGACCCTATGCGGCTTTCTTT
>TRBV28|TRBD2|once|TRBJ2-7
CASSIGGSLYEQYF
TGTGCCAGCAGTATTGGCGGGAGCCTCTACGAGCAGTACTTC
>TRBV7-8|TRBD1|-|TRBJ1-5
CASSPRTGFNQPQHF
TGTGCCAGCAGCCCCCGGACAGGGTTTAATCAGCCCCAGCATTTT
>TRBV28|-|-|TRBJ1-2
CASSPRYEFNYGYTF
TGTGCCAGCAGTCCCCGTTACGAGTTTAACTATGGCTACACCTTC
>TRBV2|-|-|TRBJ2-1
CASRGDTYNEQFF
TGTGCCAGCAGGGGAGACACCTACAATGAGCAGTTCTTC
>TRBV5-1|-|few|TRBJ1-6
CASSLSYDSPLHF
TGCGCCAGCAGCTTGTCTTACGATTCACCCCTCCACTTT
>TRBV19|-|-|TRBJ1-2
CASMGRGSNYGYTF
TGTGCCAGTATGGGGAGGGGATCTAACTATGGCTACACCTTC
>TRBV7-9|-|-|TRBJ1-2
CASSLIGDLNYGYTF
TGTGCCAGCAGCTTAATTGGGGACCTTAACTATGGCTACACCTTC
>TRBV30|-|large|TRBJ1-1
CAWSIALNTEAFF
TGTGCCTGGAGTATCGCGTTGAACACTGAAGCTTTCTTT
>TRBV5-1|-|-|TRBJ2-1
CASSLGGSYNEQFF
TGCGCCAGCAGCTTGGGGGGCTCCTACAATGAGCAGTTCTTC
>TRBV7-9|TRBD1|-|TRBJ2-7
CASSPLTGIELYEQYF
TGTGCCAGCAGCCCCCTGACAGGGATTGAACTCTACGAGCAGTACTTC
>TRBV9|TRBD1|-|TRBJ1-4
CASSVGPDRVWEKLFF
TGTGCCAGCAGCGTAGGCCCGGACAGGGTGTGGGAAAAACTGTTTTTT
>TRBV27|TRBD2|-|TRBJ2-7
CASSPRDYTYEQYF
TGTGCCAGCAGCCCAAGGGACTACACCTACGAGCAGTACTTC
>TRBV7-9|TRBD1|few|TRBJ1-2
CASSLDRAHGYTF
TGTGCCAGCAGCCTCGACAGGGCGCATGGCTACACCTTC
>TRBV6-5|TRBD1|-|TRBJ2-1
CASKVRDSYNEQFF
TGTGCCAGCAAAGTCCGGGACAGCTACAATGAGCAGTTCTTC
>TRBV9|-|-|TRBJ2-2
CASSVGLGAGELFF
TGTGCCAGCAGCGTAGGGTTGGGAGCCGGGGAGCTGTTTTTT
>TRBV7-9|TRBD1|few|TRBJ1-3
CASSSVYRGASGNTIYF
TGTGCCAGCAGCTCGGTATACAGGGGGGCTTCGGGAAACACCATATATTTT
>TRBV4-3|-|-|TRBJ2-5
CASSQDSAGPETQYF
TGCGCCAGCAGCCAAGATTCGGCAGGGCCAGAGACCCAGTACTTC
>TRBV11-1|TRBD1|-|TRBJ1-1
CASSLRAGGGTEAFF
TGTGCCAGCAGCCTTAGGGCAGGGGGGGGCACTGAAGCTTTCTTT
>TRBV9|-|-|TRBJ2-1
CASSVQGTENEQFF
TGTGCCAGCAGCGTACAGGGAACGGAGAATGAGCAGTTCTTC
>TRBV9|TRBD2|-|TRBJ2-1
CASSVGTSGMDHSYNEQFF
TGTGCCAGCAGCGTCGGGACTAGCGGGATGGACCACTCCTACAATGAGCAGTTCTTC
>TRBV27|TRBD2|-|TRBJ2-7
CASRGTSGRVHEQYF
TGTGCCAGCAGGGGGACTAGCGGGAGGGTCCACGAGCAGTACTTC
>TRBV6-4|-|-|TRBJ2-3
CASSDRGGDTQYF
TGTGCCAGCAGTGACAGAGGAGGGGATACGCAGTATTTT
>TRBV6-5|-|-|TRBJ1-4
CASSYLGGGEKLFF
TGTGCCAGCAGTTACCTCGGGGGGGGTGAAAAACTGTTTTTT
>TRBV4-2|-|-|TRBJ1-3
CASSQEYGNTIYF
TGTGCCAGCAGCCAAGAGTATGGAAACACCATATATTTT
>TRBV2|TRBD1|few|TRBJ2-7
CASSKGGPSEQYF
TGTGCCAGCAGCAAAGGGGGCCCGAGCGAGCAGTACTTC
>TRBV18|TRBD1|-|TRBJ1-3
CASSHGQGHSGNTIYF
TGTGCCAGCTCACACGGACAGGGCCACTCTGGAAACACCATATATTTT